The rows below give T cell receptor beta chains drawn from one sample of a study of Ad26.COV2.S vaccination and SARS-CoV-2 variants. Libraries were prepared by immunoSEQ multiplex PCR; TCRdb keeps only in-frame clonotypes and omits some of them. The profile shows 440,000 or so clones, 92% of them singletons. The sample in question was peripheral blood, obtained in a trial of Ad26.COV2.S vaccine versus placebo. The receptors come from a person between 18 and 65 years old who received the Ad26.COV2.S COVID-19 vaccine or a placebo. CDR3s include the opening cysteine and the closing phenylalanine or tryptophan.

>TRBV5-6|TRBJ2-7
CASSPGGPAYEQYF
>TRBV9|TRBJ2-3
CASSETISTDTQYF
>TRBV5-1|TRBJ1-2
CASSRSDGLYGYTF
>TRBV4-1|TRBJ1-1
CASSQPRVANTEAFF
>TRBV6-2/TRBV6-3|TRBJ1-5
CASSATGSNQPQHF
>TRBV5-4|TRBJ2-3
CASSLADTQYF
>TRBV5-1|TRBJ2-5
CASSSSNRGQETQYF
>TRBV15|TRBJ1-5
CATSRDLQARVYSNQPQHF
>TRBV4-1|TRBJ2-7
CASRQRKDSYEQYF
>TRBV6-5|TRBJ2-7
CATLQVGKAREQYF
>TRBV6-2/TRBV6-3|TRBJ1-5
CASSDPGEPQHF
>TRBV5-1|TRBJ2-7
CASSPLGKGYEQYF
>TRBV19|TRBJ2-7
CASDRPGTYEQYF
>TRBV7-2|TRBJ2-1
CASSQGRGGDNEQFF
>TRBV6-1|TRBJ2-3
CASSDAGLIFSGDTQYF
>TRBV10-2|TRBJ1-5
CASSEYLQGPQHF
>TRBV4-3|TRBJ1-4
CASSPTGDSSNEKLFF
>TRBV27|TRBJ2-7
CASQTGTAPYEQYF
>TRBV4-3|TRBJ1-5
CASSRGTGYSQPQHF
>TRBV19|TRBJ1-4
CASSSIPASEKLFF
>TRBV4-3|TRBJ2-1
CASSQETSGSYNEQFF
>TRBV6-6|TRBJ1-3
CASSYKGSGNTIYF
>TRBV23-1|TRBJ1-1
CASSPGDSQAEAFF
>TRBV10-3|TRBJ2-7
CATQGGLISYEQYF
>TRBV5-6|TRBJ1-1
CASSLVGQGYTEAFF
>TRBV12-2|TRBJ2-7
CASRLEGQGRTYEQYF
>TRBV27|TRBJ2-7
CASTSGYEQYF
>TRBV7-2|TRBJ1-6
CASSLRNNSPLHF
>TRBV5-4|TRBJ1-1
CASKQGGSHSVNTEAFF
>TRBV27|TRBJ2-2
CASSLSAGVMVTGELFF
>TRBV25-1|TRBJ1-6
CASSEPGGLYNSPLHF
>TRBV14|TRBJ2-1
CASSQFATGHSEQFF
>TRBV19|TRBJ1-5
CATSRGLGVQPQHF
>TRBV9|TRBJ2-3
CASSPQPRGLTDTQYF
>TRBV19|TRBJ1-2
CASSIVPQGSYGYTF
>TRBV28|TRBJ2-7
CASRALDEQYF
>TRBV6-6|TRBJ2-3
CASSYSASGPTDTQYF
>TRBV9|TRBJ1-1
CASSVDLNTEAFF
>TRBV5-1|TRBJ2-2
CASSLRGTTNTGELFF
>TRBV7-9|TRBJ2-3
CASSSGTGRDTQYF
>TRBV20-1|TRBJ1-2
CSASLVYGYTF
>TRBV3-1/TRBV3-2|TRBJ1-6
CASSGRQGNSPLHF
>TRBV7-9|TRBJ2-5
CASSSLPGGGTAETQYF
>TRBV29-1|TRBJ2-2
CSGYRRNTGELFF
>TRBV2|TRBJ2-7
CASSATGVVGEQYF
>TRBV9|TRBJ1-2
CASSPTTSNYGYTF
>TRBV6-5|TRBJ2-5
CASSYLRTARQETQYF
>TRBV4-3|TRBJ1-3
CASSQGASLSGNTIYF
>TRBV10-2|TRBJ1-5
CASSGQGWYQPQHF
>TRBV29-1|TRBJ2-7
CSVEDRDRAYEQYF
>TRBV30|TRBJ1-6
CAWMRGNNSPLHF
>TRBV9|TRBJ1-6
CASSEGQGLYNSPLHF
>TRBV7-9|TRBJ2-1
CASSLVAPGGAGPYNEQFF